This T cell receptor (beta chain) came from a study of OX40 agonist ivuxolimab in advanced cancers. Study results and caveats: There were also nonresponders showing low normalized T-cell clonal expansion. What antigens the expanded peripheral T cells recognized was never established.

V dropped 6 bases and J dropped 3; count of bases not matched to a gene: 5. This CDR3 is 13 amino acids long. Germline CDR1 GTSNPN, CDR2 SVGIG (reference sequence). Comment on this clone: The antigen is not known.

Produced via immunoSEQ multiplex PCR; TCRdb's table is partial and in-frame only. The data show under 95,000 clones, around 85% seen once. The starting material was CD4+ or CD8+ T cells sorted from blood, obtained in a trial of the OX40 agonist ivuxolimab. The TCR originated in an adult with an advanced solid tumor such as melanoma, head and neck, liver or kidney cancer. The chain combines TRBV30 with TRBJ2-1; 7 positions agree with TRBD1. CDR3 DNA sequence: TGTGCCTGTTCGACAGGGTTCTACAATGAGCAGTTCTTC. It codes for CACSTGFYNEQFF. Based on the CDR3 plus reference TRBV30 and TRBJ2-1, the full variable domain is SQTIHQWPATLVQPVGSPLSLECTVEGTSNPNLYWYRQAAGRGLQLLFYSVGIGQISSEVPQNLSASRPQDRQFILSSKKLLLSDSGFYLCACSTGFYNEQFFGPGTRLTVL.